This record covers a single T cell receptor beta chain. Germline trimming cut 5 bases from V and 9 bases from J; bases unmatched to any gene: 5. Germline V gene sequence: CDR1 SGHTA, CDR2 FQGNSA. The CDR3 is 14 residues long. This sample was included in a study of cytomegalovirus exposure and HLA in healthy donors. The validation cohort, a group of 130 or so subjects, included the donors and was separate from the roughly 670-subject first cohort. Measured with immunoSEQ multiplex PCR; TCRdb has only the in-frame clones, and not every one. The sample carries roughly 110,000 clones, 88% recorded once. This chain connects TRBV7-2 to TRBJ1-6; 9 bases fit TRBD1. The sequence derives from a young woman in good health and CMV-seropositive. What was sequenced was PBMCs. CDR3 residues: CASSSTGGGSPLHF. The CDR3, as DNA: TGTGCCAGCAGCAGCACAGGGGGCGGTTCACCCCTCCACTTT.